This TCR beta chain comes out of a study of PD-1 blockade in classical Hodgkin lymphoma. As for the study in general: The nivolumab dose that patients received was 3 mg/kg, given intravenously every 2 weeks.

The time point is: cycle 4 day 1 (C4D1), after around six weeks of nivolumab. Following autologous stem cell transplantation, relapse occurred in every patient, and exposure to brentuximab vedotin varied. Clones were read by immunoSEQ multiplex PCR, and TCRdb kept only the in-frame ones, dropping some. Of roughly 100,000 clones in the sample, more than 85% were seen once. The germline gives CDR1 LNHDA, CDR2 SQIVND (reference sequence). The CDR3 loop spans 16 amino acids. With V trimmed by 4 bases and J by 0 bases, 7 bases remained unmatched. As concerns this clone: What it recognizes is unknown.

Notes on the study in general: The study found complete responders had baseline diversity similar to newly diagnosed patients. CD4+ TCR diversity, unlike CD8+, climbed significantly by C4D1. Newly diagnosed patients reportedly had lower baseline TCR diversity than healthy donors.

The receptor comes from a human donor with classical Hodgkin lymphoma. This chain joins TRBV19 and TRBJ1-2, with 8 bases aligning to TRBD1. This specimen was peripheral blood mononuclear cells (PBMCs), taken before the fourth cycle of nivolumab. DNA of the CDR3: TGTGCCAGTAGTACGGGGACAGGCCCCGCTAACTATGGCTACACCTTC. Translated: CASSTGTGPANYGYTF. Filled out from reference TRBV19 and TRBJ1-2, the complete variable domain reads DGGITQSPKYLFRKEGQNVTLSCEQNLNHDAMYWYRQDPGQGLRLIYYSQIVNDFQKGDIAEGYSVSREKKESFPLTVTSAQKNPTAFYLCASSTGTGPANYGYTFGSGTRLTVV.